What follows is one T cell receptor beta chain and its context. The antigen it recognizes is unknown. Base quality data are lacking; no much larger clone is found one base away. The data were taken from a study of shared clonotypes between healthy human individuals (dated by TCRdb to 2020 to 2021). For the wider study: Three men and two women, aged 18 to 49 years, made up the cohort. For each donor, three plates each were used for CD4 naive and CD4 memory, two plates were used for CD8 naive, and one plate was used for CD8 memory. Blood TCR repertoires of roughly five healthy adults were deeply sequenced to estimate repertoire size and the extent of clonotype sharing between individuals. To increase sequencing depth and limit assay-specific biases, TCR repertoire library preparation and sequencing were carried out by different laboratories using diverse techniques. Between about 0.8 and 8.9 billion PBMCs per donor were obtained by leukapheresis. What the study reported, not specific to this receptor: Sampling was restricted to blood, and TCR repertoires in tissues likely differ from the TCR repertoires found in blood. Approximately 5% of naive CD4, roughly 3.5% of naive CD8, approximately 2% of memory CD4, and 0.35% to 0.5% of memory CD8 clonotypes were shared across a few donors. Incomplete sequencing was indicated by rarefaction of sorted-subset datasets, despite the large sequencing depth. Estimated clonotype richness was generally larger for naive than for memory subsets. Because the study included only a small number of donors, the genetic and exposure-history diversity represented was limited. Higher generation probabilities were observed for clonotypes shared by all four sorted-subset donors than for non-shared clonotypes. Pairwise subsampling led to the expectation that sequencing depth would affect the degree of clonotype sharing among donors.

Donors were healthy HIV-negative adults with no recently reported acute infections or vaccinations. All donors were Caucasian adults living in Nashville, Tennessee, USA. CD4+ T cells were enriched by magnetic negative selection; naive cells were then positively selected on CD45RA, and the negative fraction formed the memory subset. Blood was obtained by leukapheresis, after which PBMCs were separated by Ficoll-Histopaque density gradient centrifugation and cryopreserved in liquid nitrogen vapor phase. Purity and quantity of every magnetically sorted T cell population were checked by analytical flow cytometry. Genomic DNA was isolated from every sorted fraction and measured by UV absorbance on a Nanodrop 2000c. Using the deep immunoSEQ assay, TCR CDR3 regions were amplified from genomic DNA by multiplex PCR. Genomic DNA extracted from each cell subset was distributed evenly over all wells of several immunoSEQ 96-well plates, and each plate served as one replicate. For sorted subsets, each replicate PCR was loaded with approximately 190 ng genomic DNA, equivalent to some 31,000 T cell genomes. Purified libraries were quantified with a Qubit 3.0 fluorometer, sized on a Bioanalyzer 2100, and re-quantified with the KAPA Library Quantification kit. A separate single-read 150-cycle Illumina NextSeq 550 flow cell was used to sequence each immunoSEQ 96-well plate. In the paper's pipeline: Because only junctional sequences without quality scores were contained in the immunoSEQ output, filtering matching that applied to full-length reads could not be performed. Sequences were annotated with PyIR, a Python wrapper for IgBLAST v1.9, using IMGT germline references to assign V/J genes and CDR3. Reads were filtered out if the reads had weak V/J assignments (E-value above 1e-6), no CDR3, stop codons, out-of-frame junctions, or ambiguous translated residues. V3J clonotypes were defined as sequences sharing the same inferred V gene, J gene, and CDR3 amino acid sequence. Percentage overlap between repertoires was computed as shared unique clonotypes divided by the size of the smaller repertoire. Repertoire richness was assessed with RTK rarefaction, the Chao1 estimator, and Recon v2.1 estimates of unobserved clonotypes. Generation probabilities for all TCRbeta clonotypes obtained by the gDNA method from a few donors were computed using OLGA. Held by TCRdb, this immuneACCESS table contains in-frame sequences only and omits some clones. Under half of the omission traces to an unresolved V gene where checked; the cause of the rest is unknown. The V and J calls and clone size are taken from that table; D and trimming were inferred from the DNA. The sample data list some 2,000,000 clones, and 95% of these were observed just once. The ten most abundant clones make up 0.1% to 0.15% of the sample.

The sample was naive CD4+ T cells sorted from blood. The sample's cell subset or site, from its label and the paper: CD45RA+ positively selected. The TCR comes from a man aged 18-30 years in good health.

The nucleotides read TGTGCCATCAGTGCAGGGGCCCTAGACCAAGAGACCCAGTACTTC. Its protein is CAISAGALDQETQYF. The chain is encoded by TRBV10-3 joined to TRBJ2-5, with a weak D call of TRBD1 (6 bases match). Trimming at the junction amounts to 4 bases on V and 0 bases on J, and the germline ends lie 12 bases apart. The germline V gene provides CDR1 ENHRY and CDR2 SYGVKD. From cysteine to phenylalanine, the CDR3 is 15 amino acids long. This entry keeps only the CDR3 DNA: 45 bases, framed from base 1.